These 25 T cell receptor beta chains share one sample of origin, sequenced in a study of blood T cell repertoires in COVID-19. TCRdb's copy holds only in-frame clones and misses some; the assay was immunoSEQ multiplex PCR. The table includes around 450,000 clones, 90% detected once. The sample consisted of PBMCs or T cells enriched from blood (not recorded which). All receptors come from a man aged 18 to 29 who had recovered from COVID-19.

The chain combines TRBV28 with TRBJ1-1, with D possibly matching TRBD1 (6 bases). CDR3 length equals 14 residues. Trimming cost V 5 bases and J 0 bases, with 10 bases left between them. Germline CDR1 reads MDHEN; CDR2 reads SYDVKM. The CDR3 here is CASSRTEMNTEAFF. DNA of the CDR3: TGTGCCAGCAGTAGGACAGAGATGAACACTGAAGCTTTCTTT.

The CDR3 sequence is CASSFSLSGGAVRRFF. Written as DNA, the CDR3 is TGTGCCAGCTCCTTCAGTCTGAGCGGGGGGGCCGTTAGACGGTTCTTC. This chain uses TRBV18 with TRBJ2-1; 10 bases map to TRBD2. CDR3 length: 16 residues. V shed 6 bases and J 15 bases; nucleotides not matched to a gene: 20. Germline CDR1 KGHSH, CDR2 LQKENI.

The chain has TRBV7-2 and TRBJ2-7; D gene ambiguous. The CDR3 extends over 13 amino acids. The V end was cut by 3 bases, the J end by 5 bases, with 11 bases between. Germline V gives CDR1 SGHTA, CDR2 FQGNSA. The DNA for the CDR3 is TGTGCCAGCAGCTTGACACGCCTCCACGAGCAGTACTTC. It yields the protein CASSLTRLHEQYF.

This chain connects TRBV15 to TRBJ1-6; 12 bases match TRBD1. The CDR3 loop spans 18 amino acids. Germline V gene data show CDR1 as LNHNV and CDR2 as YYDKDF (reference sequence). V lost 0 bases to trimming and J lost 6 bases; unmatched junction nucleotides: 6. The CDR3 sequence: CATSRDHGTGGSNSPLHF. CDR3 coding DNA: TGTGCCACCAGCAGAGATCACGGGACAGGGGGCAGTAATTCACCCCTCCACTTT.

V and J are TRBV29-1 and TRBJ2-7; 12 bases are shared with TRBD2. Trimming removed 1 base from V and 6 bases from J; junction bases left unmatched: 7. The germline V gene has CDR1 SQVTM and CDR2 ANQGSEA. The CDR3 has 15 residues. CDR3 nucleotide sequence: TGCAGCGTTGAAGCGGGTCTAGCGGGAGGGTCCGAGCAGTACTTC. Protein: CSVEAGLAGGSEQYF.

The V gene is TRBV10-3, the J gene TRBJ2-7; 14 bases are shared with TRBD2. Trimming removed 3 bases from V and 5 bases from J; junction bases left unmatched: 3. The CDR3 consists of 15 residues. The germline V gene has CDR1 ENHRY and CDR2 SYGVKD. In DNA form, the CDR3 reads TGTGCCATCAGTGACCTGGGACTAGCGGGAGACGAGCAGTACTTC. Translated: CAISDLGLAGDEQYF.

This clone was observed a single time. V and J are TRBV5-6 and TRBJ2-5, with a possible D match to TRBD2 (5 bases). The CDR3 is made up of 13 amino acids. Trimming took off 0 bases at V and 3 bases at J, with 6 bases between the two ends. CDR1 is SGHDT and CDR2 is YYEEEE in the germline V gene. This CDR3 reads CASSLAGKETQYF. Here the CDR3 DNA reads TGTGCCAGCAGCTTGGCCGGGAAAGAGACCCAGTACTTC. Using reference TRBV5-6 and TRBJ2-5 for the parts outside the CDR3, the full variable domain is DAGVTQSPTHLIKTRGQQVTLRCSPKSGHDTVSWYQQALGQGPQFIFQYYEEEERQRGNFPDRFSGHQFPNYSSELNVNALLLGDSALYLCASSLAGKETQYFGPGTRLLVL.

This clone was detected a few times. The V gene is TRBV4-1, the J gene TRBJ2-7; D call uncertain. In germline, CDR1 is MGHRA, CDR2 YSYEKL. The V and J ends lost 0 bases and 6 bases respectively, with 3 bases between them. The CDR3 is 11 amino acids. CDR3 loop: CASSQDGEQYF. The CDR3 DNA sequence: TGCGCCAGCAGCCAAGACGGCGAGCAGTACTTC.

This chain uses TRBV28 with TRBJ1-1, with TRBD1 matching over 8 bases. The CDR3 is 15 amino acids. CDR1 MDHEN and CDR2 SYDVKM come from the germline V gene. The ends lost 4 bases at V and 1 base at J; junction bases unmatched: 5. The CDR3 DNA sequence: TGTGCCAGCAGTTCTTCCGGGACAGGGAACACTGAAGCTTTCTTT. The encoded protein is CASSSSGTGNTEAFF.

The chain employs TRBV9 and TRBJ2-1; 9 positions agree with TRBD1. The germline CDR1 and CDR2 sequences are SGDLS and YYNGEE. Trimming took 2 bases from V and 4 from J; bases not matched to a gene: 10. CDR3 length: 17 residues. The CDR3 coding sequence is TGTGCCAGCAGCGTCAGACCCGGGACAGGGCGATACAATGAGCAGTTCTTC. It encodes CASSVRPGTGRYNEQFF.

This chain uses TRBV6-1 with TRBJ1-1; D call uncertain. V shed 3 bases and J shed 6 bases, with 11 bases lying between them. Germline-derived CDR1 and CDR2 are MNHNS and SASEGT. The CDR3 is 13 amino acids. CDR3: CASSDSVGPEAFF. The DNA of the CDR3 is TGTGCCAGCAGTGATTCGGTTGGGCCTGAAGCTTTCTTT.

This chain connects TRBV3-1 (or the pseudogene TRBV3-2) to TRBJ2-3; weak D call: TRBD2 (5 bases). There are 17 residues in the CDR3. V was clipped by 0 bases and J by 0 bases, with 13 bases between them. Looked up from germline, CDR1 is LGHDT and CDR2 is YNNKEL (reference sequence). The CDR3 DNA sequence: TGTGCCAGCAGCCAAGAGATCTCAACGGGGAGCACAGATACGCAGTATTTT. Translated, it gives CASSQEISTGSTDTQYF.

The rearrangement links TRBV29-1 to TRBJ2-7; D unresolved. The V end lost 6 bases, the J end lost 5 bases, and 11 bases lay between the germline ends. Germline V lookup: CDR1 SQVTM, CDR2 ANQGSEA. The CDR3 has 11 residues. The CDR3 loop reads CSVQNGNEQYF. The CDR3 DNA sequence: TGCAGCGTCCAGAATGGCAACGAGCAGTACTTC.

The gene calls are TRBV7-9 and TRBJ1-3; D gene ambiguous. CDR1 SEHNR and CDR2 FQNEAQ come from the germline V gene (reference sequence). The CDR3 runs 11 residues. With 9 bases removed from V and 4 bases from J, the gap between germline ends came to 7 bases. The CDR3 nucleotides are TGTGCCAGTGGCTCCGGAAACACCATATATTTT. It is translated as CASGSGNTIYF.

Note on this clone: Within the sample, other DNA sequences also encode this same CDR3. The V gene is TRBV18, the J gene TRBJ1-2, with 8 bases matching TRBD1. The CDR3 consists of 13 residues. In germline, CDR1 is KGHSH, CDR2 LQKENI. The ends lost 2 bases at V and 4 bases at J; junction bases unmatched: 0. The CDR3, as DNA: TGTGCCAGCTCACCAGACAGGGGCTATGGCTACACCTTC. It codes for CASSPDRGYGYTF.

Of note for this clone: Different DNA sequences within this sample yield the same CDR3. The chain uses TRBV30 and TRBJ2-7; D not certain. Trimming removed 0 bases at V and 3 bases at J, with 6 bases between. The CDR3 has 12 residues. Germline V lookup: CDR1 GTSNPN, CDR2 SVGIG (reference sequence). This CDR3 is CAWSVASYEQYF. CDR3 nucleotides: TGTGCCTGGAGTGTCGCGAGCTACGAGCAGTACTTC.

The chain's CDR3 is CATTGGRTNEKLFF. CDR3 nucleotide sequence: TGTGCCACGACAGGGGGTAGGACTAATGAAAAACTGTTTTTT. This chain connects TRBV6-5 to TRBJ1-4; TRBD1 agrees at 9 bases. Germline-derived CDR1 and CDR2 are MNHEY and SVGAGI. The CDR3 has 14 amino acids. Trimming took 10 bases from V and 2 from J; bases not matched to a gene: 5.

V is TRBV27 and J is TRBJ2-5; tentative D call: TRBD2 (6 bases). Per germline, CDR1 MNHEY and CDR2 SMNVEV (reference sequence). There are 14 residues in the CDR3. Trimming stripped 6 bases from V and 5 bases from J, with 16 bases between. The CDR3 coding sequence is TGTGCCAGCAGCCGGGAGCGTGGGGGTGAGACCCAGTACTTC. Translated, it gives CASSRERGGETQYF.

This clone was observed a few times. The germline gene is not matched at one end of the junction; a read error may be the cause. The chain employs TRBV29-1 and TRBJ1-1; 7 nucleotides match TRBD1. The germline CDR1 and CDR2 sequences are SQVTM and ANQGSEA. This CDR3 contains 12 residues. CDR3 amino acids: CSGEQGSTEAFF. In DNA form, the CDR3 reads TGCAGCGGTGAACAGGGGAGCACTGAAGCTTTCTTT.

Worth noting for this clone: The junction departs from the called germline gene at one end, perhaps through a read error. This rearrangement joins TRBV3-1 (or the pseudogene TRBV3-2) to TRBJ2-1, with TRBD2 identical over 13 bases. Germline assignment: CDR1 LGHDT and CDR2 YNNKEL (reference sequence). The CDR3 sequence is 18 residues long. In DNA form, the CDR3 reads TGTGCCAGCAGCCAAGATTCGGTAAAAACTAGCGGGAGGGCCCTAAAGGTCTTC. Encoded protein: CASSQDSVKTSGRALKVF.

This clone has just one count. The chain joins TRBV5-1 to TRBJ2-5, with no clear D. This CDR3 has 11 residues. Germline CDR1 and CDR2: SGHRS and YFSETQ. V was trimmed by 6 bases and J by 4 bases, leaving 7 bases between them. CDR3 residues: CASIAGETQYF. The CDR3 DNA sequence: TGCGCCAGCATCGCAGGAGAGACCCAGTACTTC.

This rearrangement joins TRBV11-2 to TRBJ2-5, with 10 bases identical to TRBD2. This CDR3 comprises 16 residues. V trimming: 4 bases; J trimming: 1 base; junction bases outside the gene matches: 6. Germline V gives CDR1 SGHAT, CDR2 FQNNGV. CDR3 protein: CASSSGLADVQETQYF. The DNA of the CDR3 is TGTGCCAGCAGCTCCGGACTAGCGGACGTCCAAGAGACCCAGTACTTC.

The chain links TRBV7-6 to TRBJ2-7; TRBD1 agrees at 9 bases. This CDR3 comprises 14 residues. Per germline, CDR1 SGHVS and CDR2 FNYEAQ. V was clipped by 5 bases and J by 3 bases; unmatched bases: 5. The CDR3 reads CASSQDRGDYEQYF. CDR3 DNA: TGTGCCAGCAGCCAAGACAGGGGGGACTACGAGCAGTACTTC. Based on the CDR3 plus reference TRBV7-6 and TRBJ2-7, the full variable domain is GAGVSQSPRYKVTKRGQDVALRCDPISGHVSLYWYRQALGQGPEFLTYFNYEAQQDKSGLPNDRFSAERPEGSISTLTIQRTEQRDSAMYRCASSQDRGDYEQYFGPGTRLTVT.

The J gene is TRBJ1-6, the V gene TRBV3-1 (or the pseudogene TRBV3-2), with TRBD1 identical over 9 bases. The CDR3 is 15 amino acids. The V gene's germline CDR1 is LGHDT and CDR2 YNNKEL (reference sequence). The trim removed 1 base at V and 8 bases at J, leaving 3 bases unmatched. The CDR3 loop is CASSQGGQGHSPLHF. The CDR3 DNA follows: TGTGCCAGCAGCCAAGGGGGACAGGGCCATTCACCCCTCCACTTT.

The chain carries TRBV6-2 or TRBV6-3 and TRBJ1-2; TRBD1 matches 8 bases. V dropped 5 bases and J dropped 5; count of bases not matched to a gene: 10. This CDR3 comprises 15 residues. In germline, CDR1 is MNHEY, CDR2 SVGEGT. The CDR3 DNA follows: TGTGCCAGCAGTCGACAGGGGCAGGATCCGTATGGCTACACCTTC. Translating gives CASSRQGQDPYGYTF.